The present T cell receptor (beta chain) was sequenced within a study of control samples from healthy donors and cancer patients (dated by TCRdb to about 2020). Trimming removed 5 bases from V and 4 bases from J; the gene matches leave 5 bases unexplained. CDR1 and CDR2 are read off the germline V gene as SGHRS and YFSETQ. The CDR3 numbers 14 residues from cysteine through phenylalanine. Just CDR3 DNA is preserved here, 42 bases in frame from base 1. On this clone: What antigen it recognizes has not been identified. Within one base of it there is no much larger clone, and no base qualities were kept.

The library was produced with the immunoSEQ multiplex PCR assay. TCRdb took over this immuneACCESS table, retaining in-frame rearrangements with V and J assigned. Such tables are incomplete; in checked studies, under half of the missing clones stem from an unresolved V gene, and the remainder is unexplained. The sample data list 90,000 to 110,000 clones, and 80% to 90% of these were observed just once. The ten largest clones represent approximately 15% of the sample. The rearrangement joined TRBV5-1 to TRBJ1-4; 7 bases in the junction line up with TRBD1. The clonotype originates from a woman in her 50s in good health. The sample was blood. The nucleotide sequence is TGCGCCAGCAGGGGACAGCTTAATAATGAAAAACTGTTTTTT. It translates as CASRGQLNNEKLFF.